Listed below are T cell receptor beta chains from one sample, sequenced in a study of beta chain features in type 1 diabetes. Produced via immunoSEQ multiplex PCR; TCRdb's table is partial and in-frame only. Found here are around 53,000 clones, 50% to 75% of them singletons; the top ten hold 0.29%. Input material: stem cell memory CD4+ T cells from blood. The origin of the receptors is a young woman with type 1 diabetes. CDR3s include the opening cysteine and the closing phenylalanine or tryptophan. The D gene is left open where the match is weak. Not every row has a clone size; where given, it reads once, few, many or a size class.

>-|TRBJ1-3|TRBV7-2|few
TGTGCCAGCAGCTTAGCAGCGGGGCCAGGAAACACCATATATTTT
CASSLAAGPGNTIYF
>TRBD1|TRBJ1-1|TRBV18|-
TGTGCCAGCTCACCCGGGACAGAGAACACTGAAGCTTTCTTT
CASSPGTENTEAFF
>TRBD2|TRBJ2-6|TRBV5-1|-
TGCGCCAGCAGCCCGACTAGCGGGAGATCTGGGGCCAACGTCCTGACTTTC
CASSPTSGRSGANVLTF
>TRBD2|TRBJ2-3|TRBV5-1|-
TGCGCCAGCAGCTCCGGACTAGCGGGATCCACAGATACGCAGTATTTT
CASSSGLAGSTDTQYF
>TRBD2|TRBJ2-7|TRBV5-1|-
TGCGCCACCAGAGCGGGAGCGGATTCCTACGAGCAGTACTTC
CATRAGADSYEQYF
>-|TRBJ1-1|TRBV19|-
TGTGCCAGTACTCCGACAGTCCTGTCCACTGAAGCTTTCTTT
CASTPTVLSTEAFF
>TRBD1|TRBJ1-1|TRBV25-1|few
TGTGCCAGCAGTGAATGGGACAGGGTGGACACTGAAGCTTTCTTT
CASSEWDRVDTEAFF
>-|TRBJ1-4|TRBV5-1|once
TGCGCCAGCAGCAAAGAGGACAGCCTTAATGAAAAACTGTTTTTT
CASSKEDSLNEKLFF
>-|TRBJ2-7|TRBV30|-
TGTGCCTGGAGTATGGACAGTTCCTACGAGCAGTACTTC
CAWSMDSSYEQYF
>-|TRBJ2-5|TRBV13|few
TGTGCCAGCAGCCGGAAACAGGGAATAGAGACCCAGTACTTC
CASSRKQGIETQYF
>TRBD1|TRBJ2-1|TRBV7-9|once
TGTGCCAGCAGAACGGAGGGACAGGGTCCCTATGAGCAGTTCTTC
CASRTEGQGPYEQFF
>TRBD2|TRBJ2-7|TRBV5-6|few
TGTGCCAGCAGCTTGGCGGGGGGAGCCTACGAGCAGTACTTC
CASSLAGGAYEQYF
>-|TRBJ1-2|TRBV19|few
TGTGCCAGTAGGCGGGGAGGTAACTATGGCTACACCTTC
CASRRGGNYGYTF
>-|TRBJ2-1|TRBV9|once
TGTGCCAGCAGCGTCTTAGCGGAGACTTACAATGAGCAGTTCTTC
CASSVLAETYNEQFF
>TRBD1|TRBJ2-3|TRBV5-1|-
TGCGCCAGCAGCCGATACGAGGGGGCCTCAGATACGCAGTATTTT
CASSRYEGASDTQYF
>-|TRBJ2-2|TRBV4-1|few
TGCGCCAGCAGCCAAGAGGGTGGAGCGCCAACCGGGGAGCTGTTTTTT
CASSQEGGAPTGELFF
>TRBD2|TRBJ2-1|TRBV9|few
TGTGCCAGCAGCGTAGATTCCGGGGGGTACAATGAGCAGTTCTTC
CASSVDSGGYNEQFF
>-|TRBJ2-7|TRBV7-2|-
TGTGCCAGCAGCTTAAAAACGGGGTCCTACGAGCAGTACTTC
CASSLKTGSYEQYF
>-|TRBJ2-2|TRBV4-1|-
TGCGCCAGCAGCCGGCCGGCCGGGGGGCTGTTTTTT
CASSRPAGGLFF
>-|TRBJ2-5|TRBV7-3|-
TGTGCCAGCAGCGCCGACAGGACCCAAGAGACCCAGTACTTC
CASSADRTQETQYF
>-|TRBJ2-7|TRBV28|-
TGTGCCAGCAGCCCCGCCTACGAGCAGTACTTC
CASSPAYEQYF
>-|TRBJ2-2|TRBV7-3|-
TGTGCCAGCAGCGCCCTAAACACCGGGGAGCTGTTTTTT
CASSALNTGELFF
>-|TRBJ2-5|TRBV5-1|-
TGCGCCAGCAGCTCGGGGGTAGGGGAGACCCAGTACTTC
CASSSGVGETQYF
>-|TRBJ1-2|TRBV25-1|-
TGTGCCAGCAGTGAATTCGGTATGGTCGGCTACACCTTC
CASSEFGMVGYTF
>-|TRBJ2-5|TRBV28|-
TGTGCCAGCAGTCTCCCAAGGGGGCAAGAGACCCAGTACTTC
CASSLPRGQETQYF
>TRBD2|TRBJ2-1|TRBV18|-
TGTGCCAGCTCACCTGCGGCGGGAGTGTTGTACAATGAGCAGTTCTTC
CASSPAAGVLYNEQFF
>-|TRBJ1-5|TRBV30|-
TGTGCCTGGGATCCAGGGCACAATCAGCCCCAGCATTTT
CAWDPGHNQPQHF
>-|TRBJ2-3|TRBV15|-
TGTGCCACCAGCAGAGTCGCCTCCGGGACAGATACGCAGTATTTT
CATSRVASGTDTQYF
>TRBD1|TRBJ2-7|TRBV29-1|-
TGCAGCGTGGGACAGGGATCCTACGAGCAGTACTTC
CSVGQGSYEQYF
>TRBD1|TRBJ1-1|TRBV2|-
TGCGCCAGCAGGGTAACAGGGGGCACTGAAGCTTTCTTT
CASRVTGGTEAFF
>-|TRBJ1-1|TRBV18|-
TGTGCCAGCTCACCGCAGAAGAACACTGAAGCTTTCTTT
CASSPQKNTEAFF
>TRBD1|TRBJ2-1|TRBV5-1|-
TGCGCCAGCAGCTTGGCCGGGGACAGGGGCAATGAGCAGTTCTTC
CASSLAGDRGNEQFF
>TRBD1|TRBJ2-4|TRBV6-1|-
TGTGCCAGCGGTGACAGGGGGCGCGAAAACATTCAGTACTTC
CASGDRGRENIQYF
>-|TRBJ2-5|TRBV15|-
TGTGCCACCAGCAGAGACAGGGAGACCCAGTACTTC
CATSRDRETQYF
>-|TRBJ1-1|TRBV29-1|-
TGCAGCGGCCGGACAGCGAACACTGAAGCTTTCTTT
CSGRTANTEAFF
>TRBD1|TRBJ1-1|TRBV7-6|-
TGTGCCAGCAGCCCCAGGGACAGCTTGAACACTGAAGCTTTCTTT
CASSPRDSLNTEAFF
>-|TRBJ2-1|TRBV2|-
TGTGCCAGCAGGACGGAGCTAATTGGGAATGAGCAGTTCTTC
CASRTELIGNEQFF
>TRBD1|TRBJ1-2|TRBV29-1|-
TGCAGCGTGGGGGCGGGACAGCTCTATGGCTACACCTTC
CSVGAGQLYGYTF
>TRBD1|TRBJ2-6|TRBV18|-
TGTGCCAGCTCACCGTCGACAGGGGACAACGTCCTGACTTTC
CASSPSTGDNVLTF
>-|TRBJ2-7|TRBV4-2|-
TGTGCCAGCAGCCAAGCAGATCTTTCCTACGAGCAGTACTTC
CASSQADLSYEQYF
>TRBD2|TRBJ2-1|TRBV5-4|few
TGTGCCAGCAGCTCTAGCGGGAGCTCCTACAATGAGCAGTTCTTC
CASSSSGSSYNEQFF
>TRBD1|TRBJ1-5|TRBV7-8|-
TGTGCCAGCAGCTCGAGGACAGGGGAAGGCTTAGGGCGTCAGCCCCAGCATTTT
CASSSRTGEGLGRQPQHF
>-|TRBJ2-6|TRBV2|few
TGTGCCAGCAGTGAAGCGCGCGGGGCCAACGTCCTGACTTTC
CASSEARGANVLTF
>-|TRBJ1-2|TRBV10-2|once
TGCGCCAGCGGGGGAGACAGGTGGGATGGCTACACCTTC
CASGGDRWDGYTF
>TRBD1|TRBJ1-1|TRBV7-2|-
TGTGCCAGCAGCCCACAGGGGGACACTGAAGCTTTCTTT
CASSPQGDTEAFF